This note documents a single T cell receptor (beta chain) sequence. What it binds is unknown. The entry originates in a study of T cell repertoires in cytomegalovirus infection. Study context: Signatures in public TCR beta sequences pointed to both CMV infection and matching HLA type.

Study-level findings and limits: Cumulative public TCR beta family frequency identified CMV carriers with the relevant HLA.

A single record per CDR3 protein comes from TCRdb applying MiXCR to the reads. The table includes a few hundred thousand distinct CDR3 sequences, 17% detected once. V was trimmed by 1 base and J by 8 bases, leaving 18 bases between them. The germline gives CDR1 SGHAT, CDR2 FQNNGV. The CDR3 has 16 residues. Sequenced sample: PBMCs. The source is a human donor in good health (CMV status not recorded). Some clones in this sample may be carry-over from other donors' samples. The rearrangement uses TRBV11-2 and TRBJ2-1; no definite D call. This CDR3 reads CASSLVWLGSNHEQFF. The CDR3 coding sequence is TGTGCCAGCAGCTTAGTTTGGTTGGGTAGTAACCATGAGCAGTTCTTC.